The 21 T cell receptor beta chains below were found in one sample sequenced in a study of blood T cells in healthy people across ages. A J-beta primer mix and a sample-barcoded 5' primer were used in a second PCR of roughly 7 to 12 cycles. TCRdb independently ran MiXCR on the 5' RACE reads; one entry per CDR3 protein. The sample records 1.5 million to 2 million distinct CDR3 sequences, about 35% being singletons. Sequencing was carried out using blood. Every receptor here comes from a woman aged 25-40 years in good health.

The V and J genes are TRBV24-1 and TRBJ2-5; 12 bases match TRBD2. The V segment lost 5 bases and the J segment 4 bases; nucleotides outside the gene matches: 10. The CDR3 covers 17 residues. In germline, CDR1 is KGHDR, CDR2 SFDVKD. CDR3 bases: TGTGCCACCAGTGCCCTGACTAGCGGGGGAGGGAGAGAGACCCAGTACTTC. Protein sequence: CATSALTSGGGRETQYF.

This clonotype was observed a few times. The chain recombines TRBV7-2 with TRBJ2-5, with TRBD1 matching 11 bases. Germline V gives CDR1 SGHTA, CDR2 FQGNSA. This CDR3 comprises 16 residues. J was trimmed by 5 bases and V by 5 bases; bases with no gene match: 10. In DNA form, the CDR3 reads TGTGCCAGCAGCCCACGGGACAGGGGGGAAAGGGAGACCCAGTACTTC. Protein: CASSPRDRGERETQYF.

V and J are TRBV7-2 and TRBJ2-3; 7 positions match TRBD1. V trimming: 0 bases; J trimming: 2 bases; junction bases outside the gene matches: 8. Germline V gene lookup returns CDR1 SGHTA and CDR2 FQGNSA. This CDR3 has 17 residues. CDR3 loop: CASSLALGTDHTDTQYF. In nucleotides, the CDR3 is TGTGCCAGCAGCTTAGCACTAGGGACAGACCACACAGATACGCAGTATTTT.

V and J are TRBV14 and TRBJ2-1; D call uncertain. With 2 bases removed from V and 5 bases from J, the gap between germline ends came to 10 bases. CDR3 length: 14 residues. Germline V gene lookup returns CDR1 SGHDN and CDR2 FVKESK. The CDR3 loop reads CASSQRSADNEQFF. The CDR3 bases are TGTGCCAGCAGCCAAAGAAGCGCCGACAATGAGCAGTTCTTC.

This clonotype was picked up many times. The gene calls are TRBV5-1 and TRBJ2-5, with unresolved D. V was clipped by 2 bases and J by 1 base, with 18 bases between them. The CDR3 spans 17 residues. Germline V gives CDR1 SGHRS, CDR2 YFSETQ. This CDR3 is CASSFSTDGGFQETQYF. CDR3 sequence (DNA): TGCGCCAGCAGCTTTTCAACCGACGGTGGCTTCCAAGAGACCCAGTACTTC.

The chain links TRBV27 to TRBJ1-6; 8 nucleotides agree with TRBD1. V dropped 10 bases and J dropped 8; count of bases not matched to a gene: 4. In germline, CDR1 is MNHEY, CDR2 SMNVEV (reference sequence). This CDR3 is built from 12 residues. CDR3 residues: CATGTGYSPLHF. DNA of the CDR3: TGTGCCACCGGGACAGGATATTCACCCCTCCACTTT.

The genes are TRBV27 and TRBJ2-3; tentatively, D is TRBD2 (5 bases). Trimming left V 10 bases short and J 1 base short, with 15 bases between. Germline V CDR1 and CDR2: MNHEY, SMNVEV (reference sequence). CDR3 size: 14 residues. The CDR3, as DNA: TGTGCCAATTCGGCCGGGGTCTGCACAGATACGCAGTATTTT. Amino acid sequence: CANSAGVCTDTQYF.

The CDR3 DNA reads TGTGCCAGCAGAGGGACAGAAGAAAAACTGTTTTTT. Protein product: CASRGTEEKLFF. This chain connects TRBV9 to TRBJ1-4, with 7 positions matching TRBD1. The CDR3 has 12 residues. CDR1 and CDR2 (germline): SGDLS, YYNGEE. V gave up 5 bases and J gave up 8 bases; unmatched junction bases: 3. Based on the CDR3 plus reference TRBV9 and TRBJ1-4, the full variable domain is DSGVTQTPKHLITATGQRVTLRCSPRSGDLSVYWYQQSLDQGLQFLIQYYNGEERAKGNILERFSAQQFPDLHSELNLSSLELGDSALYFCASRGTEEKLFFGSGTQLSVL.

V is TRBV11-2 and J is TRBJ2-3; D possibly corresponds to TRBD2 (6 bases). The V gene's germline CDR1 is SGHAT and CDR2 FQNNGV. This CDR3 is built from 12 residues. Trimming left V 6 bases short and J 9 bases short, with 13 bases between. The CDR3 DNA follows: TGTGCCAGCAGGCCCGGGACTCACACGCAGTATTTT. As protein: CASRPGTHTQYF.

This rearrangement joins TRBV27 to TRBJ1-6; the D gene is possibly TRBD1 (6 bases). The germline V and J ends were trimmed by 4 bases and 7 bases, with 14 bases remaining between them. The germline V gene encodes CDR1 MNHEY and CDR2 SMNVEV (reference sequence). CDR3 length: 15 residues. The CDR3 loop is CASSSSGAGNSPLHF. Here the CDR3 DNA reads TGTGCCAGCAGTTCCTCAGGGGCCGGGAATTCACCCCTCCACTTT.

The J gene is TRBJ2-1, the V gene TRBV5-1, with TRBD2 as a possible D gene (6 bases). The germline CDR1 and CDR2 sequences are SGHRS and YFSETQ. This CDR3 contains 13 residues. The V and J ends lost 0 bases and 14 bases respectively, with 15 bases between them. The CDR3 nucleotides read TGCGCCAGCAGCTTGGGGCGGGACGGCCCGGAGTTCTTC. Translated: CASSLGRDGPEFF.

This clonotype occurred a few times. Here the CDR3 DNA reads TGTGCCAGCCGGGACCGGAGGGCTGAGCAGTTCTTC. Translation: CASRDRRAEQFF. The rearrangement uses TRBV27 and TRBJ2-1; maybe TRBD2 (6 bases). The CDR3 consists of 12 residues. Germline CDR1 reads MNHEY; CDR2 reads SMNVEV (reference sequence). The V gene lost 8 bases and the J gene lost 9 bases, with 14 bases spanning the gap.

The chain links TRBV7-9 to TRBJ2-1; 8 bases align to TRBD1. CDR1 is SEHNR and CDR2 is FQNEAQ in the germline V gene (reference sequence). Trimming removed 6 bases from V and 1 base from J; junction bases left unmatched: 8. The CDR3 runs 16 residues. CDR3 sequence: CASRPTGGRSYNEQFF. CDR3 bases: TGTGCCAGCAGACCAACAGGGGGGAGGTCCTACAATGAGCAGTTCTTC.

This clonotype showed up just a few times. The chain has TRBV25-1 and TRBJ2-7, with unresolved D. Germline V lookup: CDR1 MGHDK, CDR2 SYGVNS. This CDR3 region has 11 residues. The V end was cut by 3 bases, the J end by 6 bases, with 6 bases between. CDR3: CASSDWGEQYF. In nucleotides, the CDR3 is TGTGCCAGCAGTGATTGGGGCGAGCAGTACTTC.

CDR3 sequence reads: CASSSISGYEQFF. The CDR3 DNA sequence: TGTGCCAGCTCATCAATATCGGGGTACGAGCAGTTCTTC. The chain recombines TRBV18 with TRBJ2-1; weak D call: TRBD2 (5 bases). The CDR3 is 13 amino acids. Trimming left V 5 bases short and J 10 bases short, with 15 bases between. Per germline, CDR1 KGHSH and CDR2 LQKENI.

About this clonotype itself: Sequence at one end of the junction differs from germline and may be a read error. The chain's CDR3 is CAGSDPLGANYGYTF. CDR3 coding DNA: TGTGCCGGCAGTGATCCTCTCGGGGCTAACTATGGCTACACCTTC. The chain employs TRBV25-1 and TRBJ1-2; D call uncertain. The length of the CDR3 is 15 residues. The V gene's germline CDR1 is MGHDK and CDR2 SYGVNS.

This clonotype has a single count. This chain links TRBV5-6 with TRBJ1-2; tentatively, D is TRBD1 (5 bases). The V and J ends lost 4 bases and 4 bases respectively, with 14 bases between them. The CDR3 covers 14 residues. Germline values: CDR1 SGHDT, CDR2 YYEEEE. CDR3 DNA sequence: TGTGCCAGCAGCCTGGGGGTAGGGGCCTATGGCTACACCTTC. Translating gives CASSLGVGAYGYTF.

The chain couples TRBV11-2 to TRBJ2-3, with 10 bases identical to TRBD2. J gave up 4 bases and V 8 bases, and 6 bases lay outside the gene matches. The CDR3 has 14 residues. Per the germline V gene, CDR1 is SGHAT and CDR2 is FQNNGV. The CDR3 region has the DNA TGTGCCAGCTGCCGGACTAGCGGCGCAGATACGCAGTATTTT. Amino acid sequence: CASCRTSGADTQYF.

The genes are TRBV28 and TRBJ2-5; D may be TRBD1 (5 bases). Deletions cut 2 bases from V and 6 bases from J, with 16 bases between. Germline CDR1 and CDR2: MDHEN and SYDVKM. The CDR3 is made up of 15 amino acids. CDR3 DNA: TGTGCCAGCAGTTTAAACGACAGACTGGAGCAGACCCAGTACTTC. This sequence encodes CASSLNDRLEQTQYF.

This chain links TRBV20-1 with TRBJ2-1; TRBD2 is a possible D gene (6 bases). The CDR3 is made up of 12 amino acids. Germline values: CDR1 DFQATT, CDR2 SNEGSKA (reference sequence). The CDR3 DNA sequence: TGCAGGGCCCAGGGAGGCATCAATGAGCAGTTCTTC. It translates to CRAQGGINEQFF.

This rearrangement joins TRBV7-9 to TRBJ2-7; possible D gene TRBD2, 7 bases. The CDR3 is 17 residues long. The germline CDR1 and CDR2 sequences are SEHNR and FQNEAQ (reference sequence). The germline V and J ends were trimmed by 5 bases and 2 bases, with 22 bases remaining between them. CDR3 in amino acids: CASSRTTPGGVTYEQYF. The CDR3 DNA is TGTGCCAGCAGCAGAACTACACCGGGGGGCGTTACCTACGAGCAGTACTTC.